The source of this TCR beta chain is a study of beta chain features in type 1 diabetes. The investigators reverse transcribed all of the isolated RNA, so they sequenced expressed TCRB transcripts. Assay: immunoSEQ multiplex PCR; the TCRdb copy retains only in-frame clones and omits some. The sample yields about 160,000 clones, 63% seen once. Findings and caveats of the study: Shortening that was moderate but significant affected the TCRB CDR3s of Type 1 diabetes patients in all four CD4+ subsets. Compared to healthy donors, patients appeared to have naive, central memory and Treg TCRB repertoires that were more alike.

Regarding this clone: Antigen specificity is unknown.

The authors obtained over 95% purity in all sorted populations. The CDR3 loop spans 14 amino acids. Trimming stripped 6 bases from V and 3 bases from J, with 12 bases between. The germline CDR1 and CDR2 sequences are MDHEN and SYDVKM. This clonotype was sampled from a man aged 30 to 39 with type 1 diabetes. The chain recombines TRBV28 with TRBJ1-5; D call uncertain. Sequenced: naive CD4+ T cells from blood. The CDR3 region has the DNA TGTGCCAGCAGGGCAGGAGGCGCCAATCAGCCCCAGCATTTT. It specifies CASRAGGANQPQHF.